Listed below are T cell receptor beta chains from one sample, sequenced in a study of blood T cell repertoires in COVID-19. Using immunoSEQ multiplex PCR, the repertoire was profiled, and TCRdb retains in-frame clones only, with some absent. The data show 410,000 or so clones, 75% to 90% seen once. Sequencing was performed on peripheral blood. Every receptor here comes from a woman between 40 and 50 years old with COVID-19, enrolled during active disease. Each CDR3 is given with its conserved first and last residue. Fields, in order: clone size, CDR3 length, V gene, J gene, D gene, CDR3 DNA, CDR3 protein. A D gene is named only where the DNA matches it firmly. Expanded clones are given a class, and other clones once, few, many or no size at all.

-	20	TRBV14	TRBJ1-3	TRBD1	TGTGCCAGCAGCCAAGATATGGCCGGGACAGGGAATCGATTAGGAAACACCATATATTTT	CASSQDMAGTGNRLGNTIYF
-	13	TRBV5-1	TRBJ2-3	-	TGCGCCAGCAGCGTGGCTCCCCCAGATACGCAGTATTTT	CASSVAPPDTQYF
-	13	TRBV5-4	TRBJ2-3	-	TGTGCCAGCAGCTTGAGGGGGGGGGATACGCAGTATTTT	CASSLRGGDTQYF
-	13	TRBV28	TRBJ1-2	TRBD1	TGTGCCAGCAGGGGGACAGGAGCCGATGGCTACACCTTC	CASRGTGADGYTF
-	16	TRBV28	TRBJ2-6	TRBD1	TGTGCCAGCAGTTCAGGGGGCCACTCTGGGGCCAACGTCCTGACTTTC	CASSSGGHSGANVLTF
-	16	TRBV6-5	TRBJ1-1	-	TGTGCCAGCAGTTACTCGTCGGTGCAGGGTGGAACTGAAGCTTTCTTT	CASSYSSVQGGTEAFF
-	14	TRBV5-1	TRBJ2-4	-	TGCGCCAGCAGCGGTGGACAGCCCCAAAACATTCAGTACTTC	CASSGGQPQNIQYF
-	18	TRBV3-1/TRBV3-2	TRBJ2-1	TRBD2	TGTGCCAGCAGCCAAGATCAGAGGCTAGCGGGATATTACAATGAGCAGTTCTTC	CASSQDQRLAGYYNEQFF
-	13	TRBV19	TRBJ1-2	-	TGTGCCAGTAGCCCCCAGGGGAACTATGGCTACACCTTC	CASSPQGNYGYTF
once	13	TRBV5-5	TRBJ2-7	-	TGTGCCAGCACCCAAGGGAGGTCCTACGAGCAGTACTTC	CASTQGRSYEQYF
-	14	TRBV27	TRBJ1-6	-	TGTGCCAGCACGGGGGGCCGCATTAATTCACCCCTCCACTTT	CASTGGRINSPLHF
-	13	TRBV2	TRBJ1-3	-	TGTGCCCTGGGCTGGGGACAAGGAAACACCATATATTTT	CALGWGQGNTIYF
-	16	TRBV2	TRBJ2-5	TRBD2	TGTGCCAGCAGTGATGCGCGACTAGCGAACCAAGAGACCCAGTACTTC	CASSDARLANQETQYF
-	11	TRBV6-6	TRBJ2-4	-	TGTGCCAGCAGCCTTAGCGTCATTCAGTACTTC	CASSLSVIQYF
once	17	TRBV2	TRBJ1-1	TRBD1	TGTGCCAGCAGTACAGGGGGTGTGCCGATGGGAAACACTGAAGCTTTCTTT	CASSTGGVPMGNTEAFF
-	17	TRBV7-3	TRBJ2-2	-	TGTGCCAGCAGCTTTATTCCGGGACCGGAGGGCACCGGGGAGCTGTTTTTT	CASSFIPGPEGTGELFF
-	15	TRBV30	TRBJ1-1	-	TGTGCCTGGAGTGTACGGGGTCCTCTAAACACTGAAGCTTTCTTT	CAWSVRGPLNTEAFF